The 27 T cell receptor beta chains in this list originate from one sample, sequenced in a study of shared clonotypes between healthy human individuals. Method: immunoSEQ multiplex PCR; TCRdb's copy keeps in-frame clones and lacks some. The table records around 980,000 clones, 75% to 85% of them present only once. What was sequenced was memory CD4+ T cells from PBMCs. The subset: CD45RA-negative fraction. The source of these receptors is a young man in good health. Some clones in this sample may be carry-over from other donors' samples.

J is TRBJ2-3 and V is TRBV28; 10 bases fit TRBD2. This CDR3 is 15 amino acids long. Germline values: CDR1 MDHEN, CDR2 SYDVKM. V dropped 5 bases and J dropped 2; count of bases not matched to a gene: 4. The CDR3 bases are TGTGCCAGCAGTCAGCGGGAGGGTAACACAGATACGCAGTATTTT. Its translation: CASSQREGNTDTQYF.

The V and J genes are TRBV9 and TRBJ2-3; D uncertain. Trimming stripped 3 bases from V and 2 bases from J, with 7 bases between. CDR1 is SGDLS and CDR2 is YYNGEE in the germline V gene. The CDR3 is 13 amino acids. The DNA of the CDR3 is TGTGCCAGCAGCGAGAGACCCACAGATACGCAGTATTTT. This translates into CASSERPTDTQYF.

The chain employs TRBV27 and TRBJ2-7; 8 nucleotides line up with TRBD1. The germline CDR1 and CDR2 sequences are MNHEY and SMNVEV (reference sequence). This CDR3 region has 15 residues. V gave up 9 bases and J gave up 0 bases; unmatched junction bases: 10. CDR3 protein: CASRNTGGSSYEQYF. The CDR3 region has the DNA TGTGCCAGTAGAAACACAGGGGGGAGCTCCTACGAGCAGTACTTC.

The V call is TRBV6-5, the J call TRBJ2-7; D not certain. In germline, CDR1 is MNHEY, CDR2 SVGAGI. There are 12 residues in the CDR3. Trimming left V 6 bases short and J 6 bases short, with 12 bases between. CDR3 coding DNA: TGTGCCAGCAGAAGGGATTCGGGCGAGCAGTACTTC. It specifies CASRRDSGEQYF.

In regard to this clone: Compared with germline, one end of the junction differs, possibly owing to a read error. The same CDR3 can be traced to other DNA sequences in this sample. This chain connects TRBV9 to TRBJ1-1, with a weak D call TRBD1 (5 bases). The CDR3 is 13 amino acids. Germline CDR1 SGDLS, CDR2 YYNGEE. The CDR3 DNA follows: TGTGCCAGCAGTGTAGACAGTAACACTGAAGCTTTCTTT. Its translation is CASSVDSNTEAFF.

V gene TRBV6-6 combines with J gene TRBJ1-2, with D unresolved. The CDR3 spans 12 residues. In germline, CDR1 is MNHNY, CDR2 SVGAGI (reference sequence). V lost 2 bases and J 8 bases, leaving 9 bases between the germline ends. This CDR3 reads CASSYKQSGYTF. As DNA, the CDR3 is TGTGCCAGCAGTTACAAACAGTCCGGCTACACCTTC.

This clone appeared a single time. A much larger clone lies a single base off, so this may be a read error. This chain links TRBV5-8 with TRBJ2-7; unclear D gene. Looked up from germline, CDR1 is SGHTS and CDR2 is YDEGEE. With 1 base removed from V and 3 bases from J, the gap between germline ends came to 5 bases. This CDR3 is built from 12 residues. The CDR3 DNA reads as TGTGCCAGCAGCTTGACGCGCTACGAGCAGTACTTC. Its translation: CASSLTRYEQYF.

V and J are TRBV18 and TRBJ2-2; 10 positions match TRBD1. With 3 bases clipped from V and 5 bases from J, the junction kept 3 bases outside the gene matches. From germline, CDR1 is KGHSH and CDR2 LQKENI. This CDR3 has 15 residues. CDR3 loop: CASSPGDRGTGELFF. For the CDR3, the DNA is TGTGCCAGCTCACCGGGGGACAGGGGTACCGGGGAGCTGTTTTTT.

V gene TRBV29-1 combines with J gene TRBJ2-7; possible D gene TRBD2, 6 bases. The ends were cut back, 1 base at V and 5 bases at J, with 15 bases in the middle. The CDR3 extends over 14 amino acids. CDR1 and CDR2 from the germline V gene are SQVTM and ANQGSEA. The CDR3 reads CSVEVGGEGDEQYF. CDR3 DNA sequence: TGCAGCGTTGAAGTGGGGGGTGAGGGAGACGAGCAGTACTTC.

This chain uses TRBV19 with TRBJ1-5, with 7 positions matching TRBD1. This CDR3 contains 16 residues. Germline V gene data show CDR1 as LNHDA and CDR2 as SQIVND (reference sequence). V shed 3 bases and J 6 bases; nucleotides not matched to a gene: 11. CDR3 coding DNA: TGTGCCAGTAGTATGTTCTGGGACAGCTTAGGTCAGCCCCAGCATTTT. This translates into CASSMFWDSLGQPQHF.

The chain is built from TRBV7-9 and TRBJ1-4; D not resolved. V was cut by 4 bases and J by 8 bases, with 11 bases left in between. Per germline, CDR1 SEHNR and CDR2 FQNEAQ (reference sequence). There are 13 residues in the CDR3. The CDR3 DNA follows: TGTGCCAGCAGCTCGTGGCCGGGGGAAAAACTGTTTTTT. Amino acid sequence: CASSSWPGEKLFF. The entire variable domain, with the rest obtained from reference TRBV7-9 and TRBJ1-4, is as follows: DTGVSQNPRHKITKRGQNVTFRCDPISEHNRLYWYRQTLGQGPEFLTYFQNEAQLEKSRLLSDRFSAERPKGSFSTLEIQRTEQGDSAMYLCASSSWPGEKLFFGSGTQLSVL.

The chain joins TRBV29-1 to TRBJ2-2; no clear D. In germline, CDR1 is SQVTM, CDR2 ANQGSEA. Trimming stripped 3 bases from V and 0 bases from J, with 11 bases between. This CDR3 region has 15 residues. Here the CDR3 DNA reads TGCAGCGTTGATTCTGGCGACGCGAACACCGGGGAGCTGTTTTTT. Encoded protein: CSVDSGDANTGELFF.

The rearrangement links TRBV9 to TRBJ2-3, with D hard to call. Looked up from germline, CDR1 is SGDLS and CDR2 is YYNGEE. This CDR3 has 15 residues. Trimming removed 0 bases at V and 3 bases at J, with 11 bases between. Here the CDR3 reads CASSVGLIETDTQYF. The CDR3 DNA reads as TGTGCCAGCAGCGTAGGTCTGATTGAAACAGATACGCAGTATTTT.

There are a few counts of this clone. The rearrangement joins TRBV7-3 to TRBJ2-1; D possibly corresponds to TRBD2 (6 bases). Germline-derived CDR1 and CDR2 are SGHTA and FQGTGA. Trimming stripped 8 bases from V and 0 bases from J, with 14 bases between. The CDR3 is made up of 15 amino acids. The CDR3 region is CASRSSGSSYNEQFF. CDR3 nucleotides: TGTGCCAGCCGGAGTAGCGGAAGCTCCTACAATGAGCAGTTCTTC.

The CDR3 sequence is CASSLGRAVLSIREQFF. CDR3 DNA: TGTGCCAGCAGTTTAGGACGGGCTGTACTAAGCATCCGTGAGCAGTTCTTC. The rearrangement links TRBV27 to TRBJ2-1; the D is unclear. V was pared by 2 bases and J by 9 bases, with 23 bases between. Germline V gene lookup returns CDR1 MNHEY and CDR2 SMNVEV (reference sequence). CDR3 length: 17 amino acids.

V is TRBV7-9 and J is TRBJ2-5; a possible D gene is TRBD2 (5 bases). The CDR3 covers 12 residues. In germline, CDR1 is SEHNR, CDR2 FQNEAQ (reference sequence). V was cut by 4 bases and J by 5 bases, with 8 bases left in between. The CDR3 DNA reads TGTGCCAGCAGCTGGGGAGAGGAGACCCAGTACTTC. It yields the protein CASSWGEETQYF.

This chain uses TRBV19 with TRBJ1-3; D not resolved. The CDR3 spans 17 residues. V lost 5 bases, J lost 0 bases, and 17 bases lay in between. CDR1 is LNHDA and CDR2 is SQIVND in the germline V gene (reference sequence). In nucleotides, the CDR3 is TGTGCCAGTAGTCCTCCTCGGTTCGCACACTCTGGAAACACCATATATTTT. Protein product: CASSPPRFAHSGNTIYF.

The chain uses TRBV6-4 and TRBJ2-3; 8 bases are a match to TRBD2. V lost 3 bases and J lost 4; bases outside the gene matches: 3. The germline V gene has CDR1 MRHNA and CDR2 SNTAGT. The CDR3 loop spans 14 amino acids. This CDR3 reads CASSETGGPDTQYF. In nucleotides, the CDR3 is TGTGCCAGCAGTGAAACGGGAGGGCCAGATACGCAGTATTTT.

This clone was seen a single time. The chain combines TRBV7-6 with TRBJ2-2; 9 nucleotides match TRBD2. The germline V gene has CDR1 SGHVS and CDR2 FNYEAQ. The ends lost 3 bases at V and 5 bases at J; junction bases unmatched: 7. The CDR3 spans 16 residues. Written as DNA, the CDR3 is TGTGCCAGCAGCTTTAGCGGGAGCGCGGGGACCGGGGAGCTGTTTTTT. Translating it yields CASSFSGSAGTGELFF.

This rearrangement joins TRBV7-2 to TRBJ1-1; D is ambiguous. Looked up from germline, CDR1 is SGHTA and CDR2 is FQGNSA. CDR3 size: 13 residues. Trimming took off 5 bases at V and 13 bases at J, with 20 bases between the two ends. The CDR3 nucleotides read TGTGCCAGCAGCCCGCTGGTGGTCGCGGTAAATTTCTTT. Amino acids: CASSPLVVAVNFF.

V usage is TRBV27 and J usage is TRBJ2-5; no definite D call. The germline V gene has CDR1 MNHEY and CDR2 SMNVEV (reference sequence). V dropped 8 bases and J dropped 9 bases, with 16 bases sitting between them. The CDR3 extends over 12 amino acids. The CDR3 here is CASGNYGLSQYF. The CDR3 DNA reads TGTGCCAGCGGAAACTACGGATTATCCCAGTACTTC.

This clone was counted many times. This sequence joins TRBV5-4 and TRBJ2-5, with a tentative D call TRBD2 (5 bases). The CDR3 loop spans 14 amino acids. V lost 4 bases to trimming and J lost 1 base, with 11 bases between them. Per germline, CDR1 SGHNT and CDR2 YYREEE (reference sequence). CDR3 coding DNA: TGTGCCAGCAGCCCGCAAAGCGGCCAAGAGACCCAGTACTTC. Its protein is CASSPQSGQETQYF.

This clone has a handful of counts. The J gene is TRBJ1-1, the V gene TRBV6-1; TRBD1 agrees at 8 bases. CDR1 is MNHNS, CDR2 SASEGT, per germline. The CDR3 has 13 amino acids. Trimming at V came to 6 bases and at J to 6 bases, leaving 6 bases not matched to a gene. CDR3 region: CASREHRGAEAFF. Here the CDR3 DNA reads TGTGCCAGCAGGGAACACAGGGGGGCTGAAGCTTTCTTT.

The rearrangement uses TRBV7-3 and TRBJ1-1, with unresolved D. The V and J ends lost 2 bases and 2 bases respectively, with 9 bases between them. CDR1 and CDR2 from the germline V gene are SGHTA and FQGTGA. The CDR3 is 14 amino acids. CDR3 coding DNA: TGTGCCAGCAGCTTAGTAGGAGTTAACACTGAAGCTTTCTTT. Translating it yields CASSLVGVNTEAFF.

This clone was found a few times. The V and J genes are TRBV19 and TRBJ1-2; D not resolved. There are 10 residues in the CDR3. CDR1 and CDR2 (germline): LNHDA, SQIVND (reference sequence). Trimming removed 11 bases from V and 6 bases from J, with 10 bases in between. This CDR3 reads CASEGDGYTF. CDR3 DNA sequence: TGTGCCTCCGAGGGAGATGGCTACACCTTC.

V and J are TRBV4-1 and TRBJ2-5; unclear D gene. The CDR3 totals 15 residues. The germline V gene has CDR1 MGHRA and CDR2 YSYEKL. V was trimmed by 4 bases and J by 3 bases, leaving 15 bases between them. CDR3 sequence reads: CASSPLAGRKETQYF. The CDR3 DNA reads as TGCGCCAGCAGCCCCTTAGCCGGGCGGAAAGAGACCCAGTACTTC.

As regards this clone: Within the sample, other DNA sequences also encode this same CDR3. V is TRBV5-1 and J is TRBJ2-1; D ambiguous. The CDR3 runs to 13 residues. V was trimmed by 0 bases and J by 5 bases, leaving 6 bases between them. CDR1 is SGHRS, CDR2 YFSETQ, per germline. CDR3 in DNA: TGCGCCAGCAGCTTGGGCGTTAACAATGAGCAGTTCTTC. It yields the protein CASSLGVNNEQFF. The whole variable domain, filled in from reference TRBV5-1 and TRBJ2-1, reads KAGVTQTPRYLIKTRGQQVTLSCSPISGHRSVSWYQQTPGQGLQFLFEYFSETQRNKGNFPGRFSGRQFSNSRSEMNVSTLELGDSALYLCASSLGVNNEQFFGPGTRLTVL.